The entry below gives a single T cell receptor beta chain sequence along with its context. This entry is derived from a study of blood T cell repertoires in COVID-19. Study details: Researchers got acute and convalescent COVID-19 samples from the United States, Italy and Spain. Sample material is recorded as cDNA or gDNA derived from T cells, B-cell-depleted T cells, or PBMCs.

Participant ages covered about 18 to 95 years across about two dozen US areas. Among Cohort 3 donors, those recovered had two negative PCRs, clearance, or symptom resolution. Measured with immunoSEQ multiplex PCR; TCRdb has only the in-frame clones, and not every one. This table holds tens of thousands of clones, around 89% found once. The TCR originated in a woman between 40 and 50 years old who had recovered from COVID-19. The sample comprised PBMCs or T cells enriched from blood (not recorded which).

The CDR3 bases are TGTGCCACCAGTGGCTTGTTTTTGGAGGATCAGCCCCAGCATTTT. It translates to CATSGLFLEDQPQHF. V usage is TRBV15 and J usage is TRBJ1-5; no firm D call. The CDR3 loop spans 15 amino acids. Germline V gives CDR1 LNHNV, CDR2 YYDKDF (reference sequence). Trimming took 6 bases from V and 5 from J, leaving 17 bases between them. The complete variable domain, with remaining parts taken from reference TRBV15 and TRBJ1-5, reads DAMVIQNPRYQVTQFGKPVTLSCSQTLNHNVMYWYQQKSSQAPKLLFHYYDKDFNNEADTPDNFQSRRPNTSFCFLDIRSPGLGDTAMYLCATSGLFLEDQPQHFGDGTRLSIL.